These 13 T cell receptor beta chains share one sample of origin, sequenced in a study of neurological immune-mediated disorders. TCRdb called the 5' RACE reads again in MiXCR, with one record for every CDR3 protein. This table has 65,000 to 70,000 distinct CDR3 sequences, roughly 3.9% appearing once. The specimen sequenced was PBMCs. The receptor source for this set is a man in his thirties or forties with multiple sclerosis.

The chain recombines TRBV2 with TRBJ2-7; weak D call: TRBD2 (5 bases). Trimming stripped 5 bases from V and 6 bases from J, with 14 bases between. Per the germline V gene, CDR1 is SNHLY and CDR2 is FYNNEI. There are 13 residues in the CDR3. CDR3 region: CASSLDLMGEQYF. As DNA, the CDR3 is TGTGCCAGCAGTCTGGACTTAATGGGCGAGCAGTACTTC.

This clonotype has at least ten counts. V and J are TRBV6-5 and TRBJ1-1; D is unresolved. Germline V CDR1 and CDR2: MNHEY, SVGAGI. The V end was cut by 4 bases, the J end by 6 bases, with 18 bases between. There are 15 residues in the CDR3. The CDR3 DNA reads as TGTGCCAGCAGTTCCCGAGCGGACGCCCGGGCTGAAGCTTTCTTT. Translating gives CASSSRADARAEAFF.

There are a few counts of this clonotype. The chain uses TRBV7-2 and TRBJ1-2; possible D gene TRBD1, 6 bases. The CDR3 sequence is 14 residues long. The V gene's germline CDR1 is SGHTA and CDR2 FQGNSA. V shed 5 bases and J shed 4 bases, with 14 bases lying between them. This CDR3 reads CASSRGGSIYGYTF. DNA of the CDR3: TGTGCCAGCAGCCGGGGGGGCAGCATCTATGGCTACACCTTC.

The chain carries TRBV6-5 and TRBJ1-5; D is undetermined. The CDR3 extends over 13 amino acids. Trimming took off 2 bases at V and 7 bases at J, with 9 bases between the two ends. From germline, CDR1 is MNHEY and CDR2 SVGAGI. The CDR3 loop is CASSYGFGQPQHF. Here the CDR3 DNA reads TGTGCCAGCAGTTACGGGTTCGGACAGCCCCAGCATTTT.

Concerning this clonotype: A clone one base away is much larger, so this may be a read error. This sequence joins TRBV7-7 and TRBJ2-5, with TRBD2 as a possible D gene (7 bases). The CDR3 is 14 residues long. Germline CDR1 and CDR2: SSHAT and FNYEAQ (reference sequence). The DNA for the CDR3 is TGTGCCGGCAGCAGTGGGAGGGGGACAGAGACCCAGTACTTC. Its translation is CAGSSGRGTETQYF.

This clonotype appeared many times. This sequence joins TRBV5-6 and TRBJ2-1; D is perhaps TRBD2 (6 bases). From germline, CDR1 is SGHDT and CDR2 YYEEEE. The V end was cut by 0 bases, the J end by 6 bases, with 10 bases between. The CDR3 sequence is 14 residues long. CDR3 sequence reads: CASSLGSGFNEQFF. CDR3 coding DNA: TGTGCCAGCAGCTTGGGTAGCGGATTCAATGAGCAGTTCTTC.

This clonotype was seen at least ten times. V gene TRBV7-7 combines with J gene TRBJ2-3, with 8 bases aligning to TRBD2. Germline V gives CDR1 SSHAT, CDR2 FNYEAQ (reference sequence). The CDR3 is 15 amino acids. V dropped 5 bases and J dropped 1; count of bases not matched to a gene: 5. This CDR3 is CASSPHSGGTDTQYF. The CDR3 DNA follows: TGTGCCAGCAGCCCCCATAGCGGGGGCACAGATACGCAGTATTTT.

The chain joins TRBV20-1 to TRBJ2-3, with no clear D. This CDR3 has 15 amino acids. CDR1 is DFQATT and CDR2 is SNEGSKA in the germline V gene (reference sequence). V was cut by 0 bases and J by 4 bases, with 14 bases left in between. The CDR3, as DNA: TGCAGTGCTAGAGAGGGTTTTAGCCAGTCAGATACGCAGTATTTT. It specifies CSAREGFSQSDTQYF.

The table lists this clonotype with many counts. This chain links TRBV20-1 with TRBJ2-7, with a weak D call TRBD2 (5 bases). The CDR3 sequence is 14 residues long. Germline V CDR1 and CDR2: DFQATT, SNEGSKA (reference sequence). V was cut by 4 bases and J by 5 bases, with 18 bases left in between. The CDR3 region has the DNA TGCAGTGCTAATGCCGGGCTAGCAATCAACGAGCAGTACTTC. Translating it yields CSANAGLAINEQYF.

This clonotype was seen repeatedly, ten times or more. Written as DNA, the CDR3 is TGTGCCAGCAGTTTTCACGCGGGGGGCTACACAGATACGCAGTATTTT. Protein sequence: CASSFHAGGYTDTQYF. The chain recombines TRBV3-1 with TRBJ2-3; 8 bases map to TRBD2. The junction had 10 bases not matched to a gene; V was cut back by 6 bases and J by 2 bases. Per germline, CDR1 LGHDT and CDR2 YNNKEL (reference sequence). CDR3 size: 16 residues.

This clonotype came up many times. The V gene is TRBV5-1, the J gene TRBJ2-5, with 8 bases matching TRBD1. Germline CDR1 and CDR2: SGHRS and YFSETQ. V dropped 4 bases and J dropped 2; count of bases not matched to a gene: 1. CDR3 length equals 13 residues. The CDR3 bases are TGCGCCAGCAGCCGGACAGGGCAAGAGACCCAGTACTTC. Encoded protein: CASSRTGQETQYF.

Ten or more counts support this clonotype. This sequence joins TRBV29-1 and TRBJ1-6, with no clear D. V lost 4 bases and J lost 8, with 12 bases in between. Germline V gives CDR1 SQVTM, CDR2 ANQGSEA. This CDR3 has 13 amino acids. DNA of the CDR3: TGCAGCGTTGCCGTACGAGCTGATTCACCCCTCCACTTT. Amino acid sequence: CSVAVRADSPLHF.

In its sample, this clonotype was seen many times. The CDR3 here is CASSLGRLSGNTIYF. DNA of the CDR3: TGCGCCAGCAGCCTGGGACGGCTCTCTGGAAACACCATATATTTT. The chain couples TRBV5-1 to TRBJ1-3; tentatively, D is TRBD1 (5 bases). Trimming removed 4 bases at V and 0 bases at J, with 11 bases between. In germline, CDR1 is SGHRS, CDR2 YFSETQ. The CDR3 consists of 15 residues. The variable domain in full, completed from reference TRBV5-1 and TRBJ1-3, reads KAGVTQTPRYLIKTRGQQVTLSCSPISGHRSVSWYQQTPGQGLQFLFEYFSETQRNKGNFPGRFSGRQFSNSRSEMNVSTLELGDSALYLCASSLGRLSGNTIYFGEGSWLTVV.